The 15 T cell receptor beta chains below come from one sample, sequenced in a study of monozygotic twins with inflammatory bowel disease. Each CDR3 protein gets one entry in TCRdb, which reprocessed the 5' RACE reads and gives no DNA. This table holds 400,000 to 500,000 distinct CDR3 sequences. The specimen was blood. These TCRs come from a human donor with ulcerative colitis or Crohn's disease, or a healthy co-twin of an affected twin (not recorded which).

The V gene is TRBV6-2 or TRBV6-3, the J gene TRBJ2-4; TCRdb selects TRBD2, and the lack of DNA leaves this call unchecked. CDR1 and CDR2 (germline): MNHEY, SVGEGT. This CDR3 region has 18 residues. The CDR3 is CASSYSPSKALPKNIQYF.

The rearrangement links TRBV25-1 to TRBJ2-7; TCRdb's D gene call, TRBD2, goes unchecked for lack of DNA. The CDR3 has 16 amino acids. Germline assignment: CDR1 MGHDK and CDR2 SYGVNS. CDR3 protein: CASSTQTSPRAYEQYF.

The chain combines TRBV3-1 with TRBJ2-7; TCRdb lists TRBD1, though no DNA is available to test this call. In germline, CDR1 is LGHDT, CDR2 YNNKEL (reference sequence). The CDR3 loop spans 13 amino acids. The CDR3 sequence is CASSHRGNYEQYF.

V usage is TRBV12-3 or TRBV12-4 and J usage is TRBJ1-4; the TRBD1 assignment by TCRdb is unverifiable without DNA. The CDR3 spans 14 residues. CDR3 protein: CASSFYRESEKLFF.

The V gene is TRBV7-2, the J gene TRBJ2-6; no DNA is available, so the TRBD1 call from TCRdb remains unchecked. CDR3 length equals 17 residues. The germline V gene encodes CDR1 SGHTA and CDR2 FQGNSA. This CDR3 reads CASSLAGGGAGANVLTF.

The chain uses TRBV6-2 or TRBV6-3 and TRBJ1-1. The CDR3 is 13 residues long. Germline V gene lookup returns CDR1 MNHEY and CDR2 SVGEGT. The CDR3 sequence: CASIQDRNTEAFF.

V is TRBV12-5 and J is TRBJ2-2; the D call of TRBD2 rests on TCRdb alone, since no DNA is present to check it. In germline, CDR1 is LGHNT, CDR2 FRNRAP. This CDR3 contains 20 residues. CDR3 sequence: CASGLETLAGAKGRSGELFF.

The chain is built from TRBV7-2 and TRBJ2-7; TCRdb gives TRBD2 as the D gene, but with no DNA this cannot be confirmed. The germline V gene encodes CDR1 SGHTA and CDR2 FQGNSA. The CDR3 consists of 14 residues. The CDR3 here is CASSSRTSGYEQYF.

The chain is built from TRBV7-2 and TRBJ1-2; TCRdb reports TRBD1, a call that lacks DNA to check it against. CDR3 length equals 14 residues. CDR1 is SGHTA and CDR2 is FQGNSA in the germline V gene. The CDR3 here is CASSPGTGTYGYTF.

The chain uses TRBV20-1 and TRBJ1-1. CDR3 size: 12 residues. CDR1 DFQATT and CDR2 SNEGSKA come from the germline V gene (reference sequence). The CDR3: CSARQPNTEAFF.

The chain uses TRBV5-1 and TRBJ2-3; TCRdb's D call, TRBD2, is unchecked because there is no DNA. CDR1 and CDR2 from the germline V gene are SGHRS and YFSETQ. This CDR3 spans 15 amino acids. This chain's CDR3 is CASSSSGEATDTQYF.

The chain is built from TRBV11-1 and TRBJ1-1. Germline lookup yields CDR1 SGHAT and CDR2 FQDESV (reference sequence). The CDR3 totals 15 residues. CDR3 region: CASSPRESMNTEAFF.

This chain uses TRBV2 with TRBJ2-2; TCRdb outputs TRBD2, but without DNA this stays unchecked. The germline CDR1 and CDR2 sequences are SNHLY and FYNNEI. The CDR3 is made up of 15 amino acids. The CDR3: CASSAPSGRVGELFF.

This rearrangement joins TRBV7-2 to TRBJ1-1; TCRdb's D gene call, TRBD1, goes unchecked for lack of DNA. Germline V gene lookup returns CDR1 SGHTA and CDR2 FQGNSA. The CDR3 totals 12 residues. Here the CDR3 reads CAIQGANTEAFF.

This chain joins TRBV11-2 and TRBJ2-5. The CDR3 loop spans 14 amino acids. Looked up from germline, CDR1 is SGHAT and CDR2 is FQNNGV. CDR3: CASSTGRFQETQYF.